The subject of this entry is one TCR beta chain. Original handling: The authors estimated nucleated cell counts from reference gene primer amplification. TCRdb's copy holds only in-frame clones and misses some; the assay was immunoSEQ multiplex PCR. V and J calls and clone size are given by that table; D and trimming were obtained from the DNA. The sample has some 180,000 clones; roughly 90% are singletons. The sample is drawn from a study of blood T cell repertoires in COVID-19. Study-level background: From the United States, Italy and Spain came samples of acute and convalescent COVID-19. In each case, the material was cDNA or gDNA derived from T cells, B-cell-depleted T cells, or PBMCs.

This CDR3 is built from 13 residues. Germline assignment: CDR1 SGHTS and CDR2 YDEGEE. V shed 4 bases and J shed 5 bases, with 10 bases lying between them. The gene calls are TRBV5-8 and TRBJ2-1; D not certain. Sequences were obtained from peripheral blood. This receptor was taken from a man in his forties or fifties with acute or convalescent COVID-19. This chain's CDR3 is CASSDMKNNEQFF. The CDR3 DNA is TGTGCCAGCAGCGACATGAAGAACAATGAGCAGTTCTTC.